These 25 T cell receptor beta chains originate from one sample sequenced in a study of tumor and adjacent non-tumor tissue in lung cancer. A modified ARM-PCR protocol with three rounds of nested PCR amplified TCRbeta. TCRdb called the multiplex PCR reads again in MiXCR, with one record for every CDR3 protein. The top ten hold more than 30% of the sample, which has 80,000 to 100,000 distinct CDR3 sequences, 75% to 90% seen once. This sample's RNA came from whole unsorted tissue. This non-tumor lung sample came from over 3 cm beyond the tumor edge. Input material: distant non-tumor lung tissue. These receptors all stem from a man aged 55 to 69 with small cell lung cancer.

The chain combines TRBV12-3 or TRBV12-4 with TRBJ1-5; D not certain. The CDR3 runs to 15 residues. Trimming took off 7 bases at V and 2 bases at J, with 15 bases between the two ends. In nucleotides, the CDR3 is TGTGCCAGCATCAAAGCGGGGATTGGCAATCAGCCCCAGCATTTT. Translating it yields CASIKAGIGNQPQHF.

For this clonotype: A read error may explain this, as a much larger clone is one base away. V usage is TRBV24-1 and J usage is TRBJ2-6, with 7 bases lining up with TRBD2. CDR3 length: 18 amino acids. Germline V gene data show CDR1 as KGHDR and CDR2 as SFDVKD. Trimming removed 2 bases from V and 4 bases from J; junction bases left unmatched: 10. The CDR3 loop is CATSDYISGGSGANVLTF. The DNA for the CDR3 is TGTGCCACCAGTGATTACATATCGGGAGGATCCGGGGCCAACGTCCTGACTTTC.

As concerns this clonotype: Its ends do not fully match the called genes, so a read error is possible. The rearrangement joins TRBV28 to TRBJ2-6; no clear D gene. Germline lookup yields CDR1 MDHEN and CDR2 SYDVKM. The CDR3 is 13 amino acids. The CDR3 spells CASRLGGTNVLTF. DNA of the CDR3: TGTGCCAGCAGGCTGGGTGGGACCAACGTCCTGACTTTC.

As to this clonotype: A read error may account for a junction end that differs from germline. V and J are TRBV4-2 and TRBJ1-3; D unresolved. The germline V gene has CDR1 LGHNA and CDR2 YNFKEQ. The CDR3 length is 14 residues. CDR3 sequence reads: CTSSHESGGNTIYF. Here the CDR3 DNA reads TGTACCAGCAGCCATGAATCCGGCGGAAACACCATATATTTT.

Remarks on this clonotype: A much more abundant neighbour one base away suggests this may be a read error. The DNA is omitted, as the CDR3 cannot be located on it reliably, and the CDR3 follows TCRdb's listing. The genes are TRBV28 and TRBJ2-1; the table's D call, TRBD1, has no DNA check behind it. Germline CDR1 MDHEN, CDR2 SYDVKM. A total of 16 residues make up the CDR3, ends included. This CDR3 is CASCFLLSSRRGEQFF.

The chain has TRBV6-2 or TRBV6-3 and TRBJ2-7; D unclear. The germline V gene encodes CDR1 MNHEY and CDR2 SVGEGT. This CDR3 has 14 amino acids. V was trimmed by 3 bases and J by 7 bases, leaving 16 bases between them. CDR3 in amino acids: CASSYAPESKEQYF. CDR3 bases: TGTGCCAGCAGTTATGCCCCCGAGTCCAAGGAGCAGTACTTC.

This chain joins TRBV11-2 and TRBJ2-1, with 9 bases aligning to TRBD2. CDR1 is SGHAT and CDR2 is FQNNGV in the germline V gene. There are 19 residues in the CDR3. V lost 4 bases, J lost 3 bases, and 16 bases stayed unmatched. The CDR3 here is CASSSGGGLSGSIYNEQFF. CDR3 in DNA: TGTGCCAGCAGCTCCGGGGGGGGGCTTAGCGGGAGTATCTACAATGAGCAGTTCTTC.

V usage is TRBV28 and J usage is TRBJ1-4; 8 nucleotides agree with TRBD1. The J segment lost 12 bases and the V segment lost 5 bases, leaving 17 bases of the junction unmatched. CDR3 length: 16 residues. CDR1 is MDHEN and CDR2 is SYDVKM in the germline V gene. This CDR3 reads CASSPPGTGGIEELFF. The CDR3 bases are TGTGCCAGCAGTCCACCCGGTACAGGGGGTATCGAAGAACTGTTTTTT.

To note about this clonotype: A read error may be the cause here, since a much bigger clone is one base away. The genes are TRBV20-1 and TRBJ1-1, with D tentatively TRBD1 (6 bases). This CDR3 comprises 13 residues. Germline CDR1 and CDR2: DFQATT and SNEGSKA (reference sequence). The CDR3 spells CSAKLDSGTAAFF. CDR3 DNA sequence: TGCAGTGCTAAATTGGACAGTGGAACTGCAGCTTTCTTT.

On this clonotype: Sequence at one end of the junction differs from germline and may be a read error. The chain uses TRBV10-3 and TRBJ2-1; D is uncertain. The CDR3 loop spans 15 amino acids. Germline loops: CDR1 ENHRY, CDR2 SYGVKD. The DNA of the CDR3 is TGTGCCATCAGTGAGGGTGCCCCCTACTACAATGAGCATTTCTTC. Its translation is CAISEGAPYYNEHFF.

About this clonotype: The conserved final phenylalanine or tryptophan is absent from the CDR3, which likely points to a read error. This chain connects TRBV10-3 to TRBJ2-1, with 11 bases matching TRBD2. The CDR3 length is 14 residues. CDR1 and CDR2 from the germline V gene are ENHRY and SYGVKD. DNA for the CDR3: TGTGCCTCCTCCGGGACTAGCGGTTACAATGGGCAGTTCTAC. It encodes CASSGTSGYNGQFY.

This sequence joins TRBV28 and TRBJ2-4; 8 bases match TRBD1. Per the germline V gene, CDR1 is MDHEN and CDR2 is SYDVKM. After removal of 7 bases from V and 1 base from J, the junction contained 12 bases not matched to a gene. The CDR3 is 17 residues long. For the CDR3, the DNA is TGTGCCAGCATGGGCCTCGACAGGGGAGAGGCCAAAAACATTCAGTACTTC. Residues: CASMGLDRGEAKNIQYF.

The chain uses TRBV12-3 or TRBV12-4 and TRBJ2-1; D call uncertain. Trimming left V 3 bases short and J 2 bases short, with 11 bases between. The CDR3 runs to 15 residues. The CDR3 reads CASSLNRSPYNEQFF. The CDR3 nucleotides are TGTGCCAGCAGTTTGAACCGGAGCCCCTACAATGAGCAGTTCTTC.

Concerning this clonotype itself: At one end, the junction sequence differs from germline, possibly due to a read error. This chain uses TRBV5-6 with TRBJ2-1; D may be TRBD2 (6 bases). Germline lookup yields CDR1 SGHDT and CDR2 YYEEEE. This CDR3 is built from 15 residues. The CDR3 DNA reads TGTTCCAGCAGCTTGGATATAGCGGTGTACAATGAGCAGTTCTTC. Its protein product is CSSSLDIAVYNEQFF.

This sequence joins TRBV12-3 or TRBV12-4 and TRBJ2-1; 9 nucleotides line up with TRBD1. V shed 8 bases, J shed 13 bases, and the junction held 18 bases outside the gene matches. This CDR3 spans 15 amino acids. The CDR3 protein is CASVPRTGDLNKQFF. CDR3 coding DNA: TGTGCCAGCGTCCCAAGGACAGGGGATCTAAATAAACAGTTCTTC.

On this clonotype itself: One end of the junction fails to match germline, which may point to a read error. The chain joins TRBV20-1 to TRBJ2-3; tentative D call: TRBD2 (6 bases). The CDR3 is made up of 14 amino acids. Germline V lookup: CDR1 DFQATT, CDR2 SNEGSKA (reference sequence). This CDR3 is CSGEAGLSIDTQYF. The CDR3 DNA follows: TGCAGTGGAGAAGCGGGCCTTAGCATAGATACACAGTATTTT.

A word on this clonotype: One junction end does not reproduce the germline sequence, and a read error may be involved. The gene calls are TRBV29-1 and TRBJ1-2; possibly TRBD1 for D (6 bases). This CDR3 is built from 12 residues. Germline V gene lookup returns CDR1 SQVTM and CDR2 ANQGSEA. CDR3 in DNA: TGCAGCGTCGCACAGGGTGACTATGGCTACATCTTC. As protein: CSVAQGDYGYIF.

As regards this clonotype: Given the absence of the conserved phenylalanine or tryptophan at the CDR3 end, a read error is likely. V gene TRBV6-1 combines with J gene TRBJ2-2; 9 bases fit TRBD2. Unmatched junction bases numbered 15, after V lost 10 bases and J lost 6 bases. CDR1 is MNHNS, CDR2 SASEGT, per germline. This CDR3 spans 16 amino acids. This chain's CDR3 is CATTIPGLAVPGELFI. The CDR3 DNA sequence: TGTGCCACCACGATCCCGGGACTAGCAGTCCCCGGGGAGCTGTTTATT.

With respect to this clonotype: It may be a read error: a sequence one base away is much more abundant. The chain couples TRBV30 to TRBJ2-2, with TRBD2 matching over 9 bases. CDR1 and CDR2 (germline): GTSNPN, SVGIG (reference sequence). The CDR3 loop spans 17 amino acids. DNA of the CDR3: TGTGTCTGGAATAGGGGTAGCGGGAGAGTGTGGACCGGGGAGCTGTTTTTT. It translates to CVWNRGSGRVWTGELFF.

This clonotype occurred once. This chain joins TRBV14 and TRBJ2-5, with D unresolved. The CDR3 has 13 amino acids. Trimming took off 10 bases at V and 4 bases at J, with 16 bases between the two ends. The germline V gene has CDR1 SGHDN and CDR2 FVKESK. This CDR3 is CAIGLYGAETQYF. Here the CDR3 DNA reads TGTGCCATCGGCCTATACGGAGCAGAGACCCAGTACTTC. The entire variable domain, with the rest obtained from reference TRBV14 and TRBJ2-5, is as follows: EAGVTQFPSHSVIEKGQTVTLRCDPISGHDNLYWYRRVMGKEIKFLLHFVKESKQDESGMPNNRFLAERTGGTYSTLKVQPAELEDSGVYFCAIGLYGAETQYFGPGTRLLVL.

V gene TRBV11-2 combines with J gene TRBJ2-1; D remains ambiguous. V lost 7 bases to trimming and J lost 4 bases, with 20 bases between them. Germline CDR1 is SGHAT and CDR2 is FQNNGV. The CDR3 runs to 16 residues. Here the CDR3 reads CASTLRADSSYNEQFF. In nucleotides, the CDR3 is TGTGCCAGCACTCTTAGGGCGGATAGCTCATACAATGAGCAGTTCTTC.

This clonotype was seen a few times. CDR3 in amino acids: CASSYSIWGLAHNEQFF. DNA of the CDR3: TGTGCCAGCAGTTATTCGATCTGGGGACTAGCACACAATGAGCAGTTCTTC. The chain links TRBV6-5 to TRBJ2-1, with 9 bases aligning to TRBD2. CDR1 and CDR2 (germline): MNHEY, SVGAGI. V lost 3 bases, J lost 5 bases, and 11 bases stayed unmatched. The CDR3 runs to 17 residues.

As regards this clonotype: As the CDR3 is not closed by the conserved phenylalanine or tryptophan, this likely results from a read error. No DNA is shown, since the ends of the CDR3 on it are uncertain; the CDR3 is the one TCRdb lists. The chain carries TRBV29-1 and TRBJ2-5. The CDR3 totals 10 residues, both ends included. The germline CDR1 and CDR2 sequences are SQVTM and ANQGSEA. The CDR3 reads CSVEGETQYV.

Regarding this clonotype: Because the CDR3 is missing its conserved closing phenylalanine or tryptophan, this is likely a read error. The DNA is omitted, as the CDR3 cannot be located on it reliably, and the CDR3 follows TCRdb's listing. The chain employs TRBV29-1 and TRBJ2-1; the D segment call TRBD2 is taken from the table without a DNA check. Germline loops: CDR1 SQVTM, CDR2 ANQGSEA. The CDR3 is 14 amino acids long, termini counted. The CDR3 region is CSVDGTSGYNEQLL.

About this clonotype itself: One junction end does not reproduce the germline sequence, and a read error may be involved. This chain links TRBV12-3 or TRBV12-4 with TRBJ2-1; possible D gene TRBD1, 6 bases. This CDR3 is 14 amino acids long. This chain's CDR3 is CASGSGTKHNDQFF. The CDR3 bases are TGTGCCAGCGGTTCCGGGACAAAGCACAATGATCAGTTCTTC.